This is a list of T cell receptor beta chains from one sample in a study of graft-versus-host responses after intestinal transplantation. The antigens of these receptors remain unknown. Sequencing was performed with immunoSEQ multiplex PCR; in TCRdb, only in-frame clones are kept and a portion is missing. Of about 89,000 clones in the sample, roughly 89% were seen once. Specimen: unstimulated CD4+ T cells sorted from spleen or lymph node cells, collected before intestinal transplant. The source of these receptors is a human donor who received an intestinal transplant. The CDR3 runs from the conserved cysteine through the conserved F or W. Each record gives: V gene, clone size, J gene, D gene, CDR3 DNA, CDR3 protein. The D gene is left open where the match is weak. Some rows have no size entry. The others give once, few or many, or a class for an expanded clone.

V gene: TRBV19; clone size: NA; J gene: TRBJ2-2; D gene: TRBD1; CDR3 DNA: TGTGCCAGTAGTACGGACAGGGATTGGACGACCGGGGAGCTGTTTTTT; CDR3 protein: CASSTDRDWTTGELFF
V gene: TRBV2; clone size: NA; J gene: TRBJ2-5; D gene: TRBD2; CDR3 DNA: TGTGCCAGCAGGATGGAGCGGGGCGCGCAGGGCCAGTACTTC; CDR3 protein: CASRMERGAQGQYF
V gene: TRBV7-2; clone size: NA; J gene: TRBJ2-1; D gene: TRBD2; CDR3 DNA: TGTGCCAGCAGCTTACGTGGGACTAGCGGGGGGAGCTCCTACAATGAGCAGTTCTTC; CDR3 protein: CASSLRGTSGGSSYNEQFF
V gene: TRBV7-2; clone size: NA; J gene: TRBJ2-3; D gene: NA; CDR3 DNA: TGTGCCAGCACCCCACGGCCGACTGCAGATACGCAGTATTTT; CDR3 protein: CASTPRPTADTQYF
V gene: TRBV9; clone size: NA; J gene: TRBJ1-5; D gene: NA; CDR3 DNA: TGTGCCAGCAGCGCCTCGGGGGACCCCAATCAGCCCCAGCATTTT; CDR3 protein: CASSASGDPNQPQHF
V gene: TRBV19; clone size: NA; J gene: TRBJ1-6; D gene: TRBD1; CDR3 DNA: TGTGCCAGTAGTACGACAGGGACCGATTCACCCCTCCACTTT; CDR3 protein: CASSTTGTDSPLHF
V gene: TRBV15; clone size: NA; J gene: TRBJ1-2; D gene: NA; CDR3 DNA: TGTGCCACCAGCAGGGGGACATACTATGGCTACACCTTC; CDR3 protein: CATSRGTYYGYTF
V gene: TRBV5-4; clone size: NA; J gene: TRBJ1-2; D gene: NA; CDR3 DNA: TGTGCCAGCAGCTTGTGGGGCGCGGATGGCTACACCTTC; CDR3 protein: CASSLWGADGYTF
V gene: TRBV30; clone size: NA; J gene: TRBJ2-3; D gene: TRBD2; CDR3 DNA: TGTGCCTGGAGTCAAAGGACTAGCGCATCCAACACAGATACGCAGTATTTT; CDR3 protein: CAWSQRTSASNTDTQYF
V gene: TRBV5-6; clone size: NA; J gene: TRBJ1-6; D gene: TRBD1; CDR3 DNA: TGTGCCAGCAGCTTGGTGAGAGGGGGCGCGGGCTCCTATAACTCACCCCTCCACTTT; CDR3 protein: CASSLVRGGAGSYNSPLHF
V gene: TRBV7-9; clone size: NA; J gene: TRBJ1-1; D gene: NA; CDR3 DNA: TGTGCCAGCAGCTTAGAGACCGGGGACTGGAAGGCTTTCTTT; CDR3 protein: CASSLETGDWKAFF
V gene: TRBV21-1; clone size: NA; J gene: TRBJ2-7; D gene: NA; CDR3 DNA: TGTGCCAGCAGCAAATTGTGTCAAACCCTCCAGGGCTACGAGCAGTACTTC; CDR3 protein: CASSKLCQTLQGYEQYF
V gene: TRBV7-2; clone size: NA; J gene: TRBJ2-6; D gene: NA; CDR3 DNA: TGTGCCAGCAGTTCTGACAGCTCTGGGGCCAACGTCCTGACTTTC; CDR3 protein: CASSSDSSGANVLTF
V gene: TRBV14; clone size: NA; J gene: TRBJ2-1; D gene: TRBD1; CDR3 DNA: TGTGCCAGCAGCGGGTGGGACAGTAACAATGAGCAGTTCTTC; CDR3 protein: CASSGWDSNNEQFF
V gene: TRBV4-3; clone size: NA; J gene: TRBJ2-2; D gene: TRBD2; CDR3 DNA: TGCGCCAGCAGCCAAGACCTAGCGGGGGGGCGGACCGGGGAGCTGTTTTTT; CDR3 protein: CASSQDLAGGRTGELFF
V gene: TRBV5-6; clone size: NA; J gene: TRBJ1-1; D gene: TRBD1; CDR3 DNA: TGTGCCAGCAGTCCTGACAGGGCTAACACTGAAGCTTTCTTT; CDR3 protein: CASSPDRANTEAFF
V gene: TRBV7-8; clone size: NA; J gene: TRBJ1-1; D gene: NA; CDR3 DNA: TGTGCCAGCAGCCCCCGGGTAGGCGACACTGAAGCTTTCTTT; CDR3 protein: CASSPRVGDTEAFF
V gene: TRBV27; clone size: NA; J gene: TRBJ2-7; D gene: TRBD2; CDR3 DNA: TGTGCCAGCAGTTTATCGGGATTAGCGGGGGGGCGGAGGTTGGGCGAGCAGTACTTC; CDR3 protein: CASSLSGLAGGRRLGEQYF
V gene: TRBV4-3; clone size: NA; J gene: TRBJ1-1; D gene: TRBD1; CDR3 DNA: TGCGCCAGCAGCCGCCGGACAGGGGGCGGGTCGGTAGCTTTCTTT; CDR3 protein: CASSRRTGGGSVAFF
V gene: TRBV5-8; clone size: NA; J gene: TRBJ2-7; D gene: TRBD1; CDR3 DNA: TGTGCCAGCAGCCGGGACAGCTACGAGCAGTACTTC; CDR3 protein: CASSRDSYEQYF
V gene: TRBV6-1; clone size: NA; J gene: TRBJ1-1; D gene: TRBD1; CDR3 DNA: TGTGCCAGCAGTGGGATGACAGGGTTAGGAACTGAAGCTTTCTTT; CDR3 protein: CASSGMTGLGTEAFF
V gene: TRBV30; clone size: NA; J gene: TRBJ1-4; D gene: TRBD1; CDR3 DNA: TGTGCCTGGAGTCCTAGACAGGGGGGTGAAAAACTGTTTTTT; CDR3 protein: CAWSPRQGGEKLFF
V gene: TRBV10-3; clone size: NA; J gene: TRBJ1-2; D gene: TRBD1; CDR3 DNA: TGTGCCATCAGTGAGGCTGCCAGGGGGCTTTTTGGCTACACCTTC; CDR3 protein: CAISEAARGLFGYTF
V gene: TRBV14; clone size: once; J gene: TRBJ1-4; D gene: TRBD1; CDR3 DNA: TGTGCCAGCAGCCAAGGGGGACAGGGCTCTAATGAAAAACTGTTTTTT; CDR3 protein: CASSQGGQGSNEKLFF
V gene: TRBV5-1; clone size: few; J gene: TRBJ2-1; D gene: TRBD2; CDR3 DNA: TGCGCCAGCAGCCCACAAGCGGGGAATGAGCAGTTCTTC; CDR3 protein: CASSPQAGNEQFF
V gene: TRBV9; clone size: NA; J gene: TRBJ2-3; D gene: TRBD2; CDR3 DNA: TGTGCCAGCAGCGACGCCCTAGCGGGGGCTAGCACAGATACGCAGTATTTT; CDR3 protein: CASSDALAGASTDTQYF
V gene: TRBV19; clone size: once; J gene: TRBJ2-3; D gene: NA; CDR3 DNA: TGTGCCAGTAGTATTACGGGGTCGTGGGCAGATACGCAGTATTTT; CDR3 protein: CASSITGSWADTQYF
V gene: TRBV6-1; clone size: NA; J gene: TRBJ1-2; D gene: NA; CDR3 DNA: TGTGCCAGCAGTGCCTCCCGAACAGGGAACTATGGCTACACCTTC; CDR3 protein: CASSASRTGNYGYTF
V gene: TRBV27; clone size: NA; J gene: TRBJ1-4; D gene: NA; CDR3 DNA: TGTGCCAGCAGTGTCCTTCCGGGTCCCCTGAGTGAAAAACTGTTTTTT; CDR3 protein: CASSVLPGPLSEKLFF
V gene: TRBV2; clone size: NA; J gene: TRBJ1-2; D gene: TRBD1; CDR3 DNA: TGTGCCAGCAGTGAAGGACAGGGCAGTTATGGCTACACCTTC; CDR3 protein: CASSEGQGSYGYTF
V gene: TRBV9; clone size: NA; J gene: TRBJ2-7; D gene: TRBD2; CDR3 DNA: TGTGCCAGCAGCGTAGGCGGAGCGGGGGCCCCCCAGCAGTACTTC; CDR3 protein: CASSVGGAGAPQQYF
V gene: TRBV30; clone size: NA; J gene: TRBJ1-3; D gene: NA; CDR3 DNA: TGTGCCTGGAGCGCCGGTTGGGGAAACACCATATATTTT; CDR3 protein: CAWSAGWGNTIYF
V gene: TRBV7-2; clone size: NA; J gene: TRBJ1-6; D gene: TRBD1; CDR3 DNA: TGTGCCAGCAGCTTAGTGGGACAGGGTAATTCACCCCTCCACTTT; CDR3 protein: CASSLVGQGNSPLHF
V gene: TRBV7-9; clone size: NA; J gene: TRBJ1-4; D gene: NA; CDR3 DNA: TGTGCCAGCAGCTTAGGGGGGGGCCATGAAAAACTGTTTTTT; CDR3 protein: CASSLGGGHEKLFF
V gene: TRBV21-1; clone size: NA; J gene: TRBJ1-5; D gene: NA; CDR3 DNA: TGTGCCAGCAGCAAAGCTGACAGGGGGAATCAGCCCCAGCATTTT; CDR3 protein: CASSKADRGNQPQHF
V gene: TRBV2; clone size: few; J gene: TRBJ1-1; D gene: NA; CDR3 DNA: TGTGCCAGCAGTGGAACAGGGTTTACTGAAGCTTTCTTT; CDR3 protein: CASSGTGFTEAFF
V gene: TRBV12-5; clone size: NA; J gene: TRBJ2-2; D gene: TRBD1; CDR3 DNA: TGTGCTAGTGGCCTAGGGGGCGCGAATACCGGGGAGCTGTTTTTT; CDR3 protein: CASGLGGANTGELFF
V gene: TRBV4-3; clone size: NA; J gene: TRBJ2-3; D gene: TRBD1; CDR3 DNA: TGCGCCAGCAGCCAAGATAAAGGGGGCCTTCCCTCCACAGATACGCAGTATTTT; CDR3 protein: CASSQDKGGLPSTDTQYF
V gene: TRBV18; clone size: NA; J gene: TRBJ1-2; D gene: TRBD1; CDR3 DNA: TGTGCCAGCTCACCTTCCTCTCCAACAGGGGCCGCCGGCTATGGCTACACCTTC; CDR3 protein: CASSPSSPTGAAGYGYTF
V gene: TRBV5-6; clone size: NA; J gene: TRBJ1-1; D gene: TRBD1; CDR3 DNA: TGTGCCAGCAGCTTACGGACAGGGATGGTGAACACTGAAGCTTTCTTT; CDR3 protein: CASSLRTGMVNTEAFF
V gene: TRBV7-2; clone size: NA; J gene: TRBJ1-2; D gene: NA; CDR3 DNA: TGTGCCAGCAGCTTAGTCGTTCTTCTATCTAACTATGGCTACACCTTC; CDR3 protein: CASSLVVLLSNYGYTF
V gene: TRBV18; clone size: once; J gene: TRBJ1-5; D gene: TRBD1; CDR3 DNA: TGTGCCAGCTCACAGACAGGGCAAAATCAGCCCCAGCATTTT; CDR3 protein: CASSQTGQNQPQHF
V gene: TRBV18; clone size: NA; J gene: TRBJ2-5; D gene: NA; CDR3 DNA: TGTGCCAGCTCAGACGGTCCCTCCGGGGGAAATGAGCAGTACTTC; CDR3 protein: CASSDGPSGGNEQYF
V gene: TRBV7-2; clone size: NA; J gene: TRBJ2-3; D gene: TRBD2; CDR3 DNA: TGTGCCAGCAGCTTATACACCCGTCTAGCGGGGGGCGCAGATACGCAGTATTTT; CDR3 protein: CASSLYTRLAGGADTQYF
V gene: TRBV11-2; clone size: NA; J gene: TRBJ1-2; D gene: TRBD1; CDR3 DNA: TGTGCCAGCAGCTTACCTCAGGGGGCCGGCTACACCTTC; CDR3 protein: CASSLPQGAGYTF
V gene: TRBV6-1; clone size: NA; J gene: TRBJ1-1; D gene: NA; CDR3 DNA: TGTGCCGGATCAGGAACTAACAGGGACCCGAGTCGGGCTTTCTTT; CDR3 protein: CAGSGTNRDPSRAFF
V gene: TRBV20-1; clone size: NA; J gene: TRBJ2-1; D gene: NA; CDR3 DNA: TGCAGTGCCCATTACAATGAGCAGTTCTTC; CDR3 protein: CSAHYNEQFF
V gene: TRBV5-1; clone size: NA; J gene: TRBJ1-2; D gene: TRBD1; CDR3 DNA: TGCGCCAGCAGCTTGGAGATTCCCCAGGGGGGCGCGGGGTATGGCTACACCTTC; CDR3 protein: CASSLEIPQGGAGYGYTF
V gene: TRBV19; clone size: NA; J gene: TRBJ2-7; D gene: NA; CDR3 DNA: TGTGCCAGTAGTATCCTGGGACAGGCGGGGGACGGAGCCTACGAGCAGTACTTC; CDR3 protein: CASSILGQAGDGAYEQYF
V gene: TRBV10-1; clone size: NA; J gene: TRBJ2-2; D gene: NA; CDR3 DNA: TGCGCCAGCAGTGAGGTGGGGGCCGCCGGGGAGCTGTTTTTT; CDR3 protein: CASSEVGAAGELFF
V gene: TRBV19; clone size: NA; J gene: TRBJ2-7; D gene: TRBD2; CDR3 DNA: TGTGCCAGTAGTACCCAAGCGGGGTATTACGAGCAGTACTTC; CDR3 protein: CASSTQAGYYEQYF
V gene: TRBV19; clone size: NA; J gene: TRBJ1-4; D gene: TRBD1; CDR3 DNA: TGTGCCAGTAGAAAGACAGGGGAGGAAGAAAAACTGTTTTTT; CDR3 protein: CASRKTGEEEKLFF
V gene: TRBV27; clone size: NA; J gene: TRBJ2-3; D gene: TRBD2; CDR3 DNA: TGTGCCAGCTCCTGGCGGGGGGGCCCGTCAGATACGCAGTATTTT; CDR3 protein: CASSWRGGPSDTQYF
V gene: TRBV19; clone size: NA; J gene: TRBJ2-2; D gene: NA; CDR3 DNA: TGTGCCACCTGGACAGCGAACACCGGGGAGCTGTTTTTT; CDR3 protein: CATWTANTGELFF
V gene: TRBV9; clone size: NA; J gene: TRBJ2-2; D gene: NA; CDR3 DNA: TGTGCCAGCAGCCCTGTCGGGGGTAACACCGGGGAGCTGTTTTTT; CDR3 protein: CASSPVGGNTGELFF
V gene: TRBV11-2; clone size: NA; J gene: TRBJ2-5; D gene: NA; CDR3 DNA: TGTGCCAGCAGCTTATCGGCGGGAAGAGGGGACGCGACCCAGTACTTC; CDR3 protein: CASSLSAGRGDATQYF